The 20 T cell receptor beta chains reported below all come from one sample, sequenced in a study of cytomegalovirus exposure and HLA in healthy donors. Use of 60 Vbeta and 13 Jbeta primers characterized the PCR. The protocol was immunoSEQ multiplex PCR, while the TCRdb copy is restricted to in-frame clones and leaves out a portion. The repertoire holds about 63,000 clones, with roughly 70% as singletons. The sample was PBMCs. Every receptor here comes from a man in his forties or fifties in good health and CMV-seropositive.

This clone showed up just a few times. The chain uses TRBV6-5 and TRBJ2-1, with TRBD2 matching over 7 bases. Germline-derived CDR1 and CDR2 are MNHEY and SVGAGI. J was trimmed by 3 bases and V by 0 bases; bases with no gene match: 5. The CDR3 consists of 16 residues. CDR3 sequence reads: CASSYSSGRVYNEQFF. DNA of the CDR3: TGTGCCAGCAGTTACTCATCGGGGAGGGTCTACAATGAGCAGTTCTTC.

CDR3 nucleotide sequence: TGTGCCAGCAGCGTACGGGCGGGAGGCACCGGGGAGCTGTTTTTT. This encodes CASSVRAGGTGELFF. The chain has TRBV9 and TRBJ2-2; 8 nucleotides line up with TRBD2. Losses at the gene ends were 1 base for V and 4 bases for J; bases not matched to a gene: 3. CDR1 is SGDLS, CDR2 YYNGEE, per germline. The CDR3 contains 15 residues. The whole variable domain, remainder taken from reference TRBV9 and TRBJ2-2, is DSGVTQTPKHLITATGQRVTLRCSPRSGDLSVYWYQQSLDQGLQFLIQYYNGEERAKGNILERFSAQQFPDLHSELNLSSLELGDSALYFCASSVRAGGTGELFFGEGSRLTVL.

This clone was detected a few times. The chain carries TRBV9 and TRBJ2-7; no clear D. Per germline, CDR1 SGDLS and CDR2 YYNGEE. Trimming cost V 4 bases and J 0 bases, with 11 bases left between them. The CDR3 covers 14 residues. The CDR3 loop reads CASSSTASSYEQYF. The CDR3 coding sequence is TGTGCCAGCAGCTCCACGGCTAGCTCCTACGAGCAGTACTTC.

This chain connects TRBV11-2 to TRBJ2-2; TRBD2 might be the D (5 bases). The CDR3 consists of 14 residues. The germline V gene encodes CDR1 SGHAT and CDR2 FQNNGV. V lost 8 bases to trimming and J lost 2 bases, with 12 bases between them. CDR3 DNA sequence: TGTGCCAGCCTTCGAGGGATAAACACCGGGGAGCTGTTTTTT. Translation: CASLRGINTGELFF.

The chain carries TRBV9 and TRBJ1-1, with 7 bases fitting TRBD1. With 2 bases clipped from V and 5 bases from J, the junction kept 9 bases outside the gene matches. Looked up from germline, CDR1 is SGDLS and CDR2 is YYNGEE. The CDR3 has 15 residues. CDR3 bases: TGTGCCAGCAGCGTCATCGGCAGGGGGTGGACTGAAGCTTTCTTT. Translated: CASSVIGRGWTEAFF.

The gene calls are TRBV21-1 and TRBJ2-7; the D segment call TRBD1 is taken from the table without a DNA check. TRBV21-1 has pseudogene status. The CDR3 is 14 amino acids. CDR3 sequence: CASGPGLSSYEQYF. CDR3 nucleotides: TGTGCCAGCGGGCCTGGGCTTAGCTCCTACGAGCAGTACTTC.

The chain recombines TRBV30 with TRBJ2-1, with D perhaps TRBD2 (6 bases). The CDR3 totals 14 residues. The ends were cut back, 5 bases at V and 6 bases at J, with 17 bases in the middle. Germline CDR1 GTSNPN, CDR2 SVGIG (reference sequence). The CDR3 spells CAWSPSALGNEQFF. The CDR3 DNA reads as TGTGCCTGGTCCCCTAGCGCACTGGGCAATGAGCAGTTCTTC.

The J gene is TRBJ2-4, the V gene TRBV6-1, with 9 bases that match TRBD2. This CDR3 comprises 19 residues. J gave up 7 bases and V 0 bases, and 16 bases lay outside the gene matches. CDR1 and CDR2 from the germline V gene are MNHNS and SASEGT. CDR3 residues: CASSEAESFGASGINIQYF. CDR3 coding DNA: TGTGCCAGCAGTGAAGCGGAATCGTTTGGGGCTAGCGGGATCAACATTCAGTACTTC.

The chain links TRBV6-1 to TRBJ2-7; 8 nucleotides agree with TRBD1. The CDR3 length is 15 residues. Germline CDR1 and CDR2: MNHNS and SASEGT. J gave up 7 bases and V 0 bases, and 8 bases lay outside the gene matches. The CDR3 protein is CASSEARARGREQYF. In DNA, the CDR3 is TGTGCCAGCAGTGAAGCGAGGGCCAGGGGGCGGGAGCAGTACTTC.

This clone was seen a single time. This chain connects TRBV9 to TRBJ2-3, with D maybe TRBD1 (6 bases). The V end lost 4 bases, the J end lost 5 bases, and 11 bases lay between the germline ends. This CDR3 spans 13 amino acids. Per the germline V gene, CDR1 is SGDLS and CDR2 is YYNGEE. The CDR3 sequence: CASSFQQGDTQYF. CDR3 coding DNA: TGTGCCAGCAGCTTCCAACAGGGAGATACGCAGTATTTT. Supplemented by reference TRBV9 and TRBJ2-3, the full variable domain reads DSGVTQTPKHLITATGQRVTLRCSPRSGDLSVYWYQQSLDQGLQFLIQYYNGEERAKGNILERFSAQQFPDLHSELNLSSLELGDSALYFCASSFQQGDTQYFGPGTRLTVL.

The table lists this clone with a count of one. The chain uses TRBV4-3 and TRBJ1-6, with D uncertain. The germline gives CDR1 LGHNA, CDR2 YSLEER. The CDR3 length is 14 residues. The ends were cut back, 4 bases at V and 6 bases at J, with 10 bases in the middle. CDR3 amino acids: CASSRSSVNSPLHF. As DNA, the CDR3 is TGCGCCAGCAGCCGCTCTTCGGTTAATTCACCCCTCCACTTT.

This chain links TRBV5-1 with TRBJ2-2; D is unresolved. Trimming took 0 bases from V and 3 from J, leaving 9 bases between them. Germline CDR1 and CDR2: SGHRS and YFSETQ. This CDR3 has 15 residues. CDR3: CASSLDGRYTGELFF. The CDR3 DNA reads TGCGCCAGCAGCTTGGATGGCAGATACACCGGGGAGCTGTTTTTT.

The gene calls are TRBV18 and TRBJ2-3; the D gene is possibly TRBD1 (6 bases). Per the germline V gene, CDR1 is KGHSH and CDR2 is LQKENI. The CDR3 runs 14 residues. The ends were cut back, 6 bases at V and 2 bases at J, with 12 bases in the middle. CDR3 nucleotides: TGTGCCAGCTCGCCTAGGACAGTCACAGATACGCAGTATTTT. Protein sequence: CASSPRTVTDTQYF.

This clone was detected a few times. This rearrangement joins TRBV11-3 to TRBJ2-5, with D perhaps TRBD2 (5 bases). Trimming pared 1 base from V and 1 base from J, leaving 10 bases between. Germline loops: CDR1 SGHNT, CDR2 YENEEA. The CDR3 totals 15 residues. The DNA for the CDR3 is TGTGCCAGCAGCTTAGGGGAGTCAGGCCAAGAGACCCAGTACTTC. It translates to CASSLGESGQETQYF.

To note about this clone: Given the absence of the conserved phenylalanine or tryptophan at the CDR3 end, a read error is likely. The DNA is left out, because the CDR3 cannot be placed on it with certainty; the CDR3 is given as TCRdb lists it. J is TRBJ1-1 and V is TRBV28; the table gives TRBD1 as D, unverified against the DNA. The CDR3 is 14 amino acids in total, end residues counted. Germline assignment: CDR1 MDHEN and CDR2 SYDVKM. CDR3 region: CASTNGQKNTEALV.

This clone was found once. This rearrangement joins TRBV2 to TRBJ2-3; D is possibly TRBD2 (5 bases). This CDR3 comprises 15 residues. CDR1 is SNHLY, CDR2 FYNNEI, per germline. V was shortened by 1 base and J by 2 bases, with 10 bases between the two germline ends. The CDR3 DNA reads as TGTGCCAGCAGTGAAGATGGACTTTCCACAGATACGCAGTATTTT. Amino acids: CASSEDGLSTDTQYF.

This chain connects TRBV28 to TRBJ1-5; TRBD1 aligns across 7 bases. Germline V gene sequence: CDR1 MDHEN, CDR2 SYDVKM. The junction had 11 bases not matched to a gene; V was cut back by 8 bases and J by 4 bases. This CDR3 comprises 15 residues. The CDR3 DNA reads TGTGCCAGCCTGATAGAGGGGGCAGGGAATCAGCCCCAGCATTTT. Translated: CASLIEGAGNQPQHF.

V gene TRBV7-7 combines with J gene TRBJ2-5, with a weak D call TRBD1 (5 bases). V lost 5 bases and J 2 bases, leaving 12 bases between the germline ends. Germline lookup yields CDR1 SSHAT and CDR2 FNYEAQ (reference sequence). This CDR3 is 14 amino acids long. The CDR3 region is CASSQTAIQETQYF. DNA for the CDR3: TGTGCCAGCAGCCAGACAGCGATTCAAGAGACCCAGTACTTC.

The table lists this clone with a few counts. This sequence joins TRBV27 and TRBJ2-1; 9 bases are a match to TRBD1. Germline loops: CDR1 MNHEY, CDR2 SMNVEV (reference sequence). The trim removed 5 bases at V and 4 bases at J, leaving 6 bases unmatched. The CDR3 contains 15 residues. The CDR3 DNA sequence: TGTGCCAGCAGTCCCGACAGGGGGGCGTACAATGAGCAGTTCTTC. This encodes CASSPDRGAYNEQFF.

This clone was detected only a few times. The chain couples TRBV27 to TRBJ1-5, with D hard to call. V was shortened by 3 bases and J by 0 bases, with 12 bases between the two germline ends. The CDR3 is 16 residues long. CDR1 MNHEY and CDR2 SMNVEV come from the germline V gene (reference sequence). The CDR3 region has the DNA TGTGCCAGCAGTTTGGGCCCATACAATAGCAATCAGCCCCAGCATTTT. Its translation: CASSLGPYNSNQPQHF.